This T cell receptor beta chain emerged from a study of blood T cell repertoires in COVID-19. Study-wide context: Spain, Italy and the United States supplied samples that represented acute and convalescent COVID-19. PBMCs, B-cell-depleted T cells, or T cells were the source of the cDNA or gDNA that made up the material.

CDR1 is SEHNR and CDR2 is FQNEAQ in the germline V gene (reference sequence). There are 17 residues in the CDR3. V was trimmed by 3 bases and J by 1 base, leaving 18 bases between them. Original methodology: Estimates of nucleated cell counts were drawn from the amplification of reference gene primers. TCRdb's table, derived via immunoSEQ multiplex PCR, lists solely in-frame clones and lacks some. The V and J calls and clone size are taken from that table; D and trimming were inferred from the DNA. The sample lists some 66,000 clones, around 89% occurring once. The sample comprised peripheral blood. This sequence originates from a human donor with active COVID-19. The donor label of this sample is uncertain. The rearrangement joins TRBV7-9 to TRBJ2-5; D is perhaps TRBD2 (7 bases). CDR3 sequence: CASSFGLAGAFQETQYF. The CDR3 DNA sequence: TGTGCCAGCAGCTTTGGGCTTGCGGGGGCCTTCCAAGAGACCCAGTACTTC.